The 16 T cell receptor beta chains given below trace back to one sample, sequenced in a study of T cells after posttransplantation cyclophosphamide. Method: immunoSEQ multiplex PCR; TCRdb's copy keeps in-frame clones and lacks some. In the table there are about 32,000 clones, about 90% of which are singletons. Sequencing was carried out using PBMCs. The receptor source for this set is a woman aged 40 to 49 with a blood cancer, CMV-positive, and with a related stem cell donor.

CDR3 in amino acids: CSVESSGNTEAFF. CDR3 in DNA: TGCAGCGTTGAGTCTTCCGGGAACACTGAAGCTTTCTTT. V usage is TRBV29-1 and J usage is TRBJ1-1; D is unclear. This CDR3 comprises 13 residues. Germline assignment: CDR1 SQVTM and CDR2 ANQGSEA. With 3 bases removed from V and 1 base from J, the gap between germline ends came to 9 bases. The whole variable domain, filled in from reference TRBV29-1 and TRBJ1-1, reads SAVISQKPSRDICQRGTSLTIQCQVDSQVTMMFWYRQQPGQSLTLIATANQGSEATYESGFVIDKFPISRPNLTFSTLTVSNMSPEDSSIYLCSVESSGNTEAFFGQGTRLTVV.

J is TRBJ2-1 and V is TRBV5-1; 10 bases fit TRBD1. CDR3 length: 17 residues. V lost 0 bases and J lost 0; bases outside the gene matches: 3. Germline CDR1 SGHRS, CDR2 YFSETQ. The CDR3 DNA is TGCGCCAGCAGCTTGGTGGGACAGGGGTCCTCCTACAATGAGCAGTTCTTC. It specifies CASSLVGQGSSYNEQFF.

The chain couples TRBV5-1 to TRBJ2-5; TRBD2 is a possible D gene (6 bases). V lost 0 bases to trimming and J lost 1 base, with 13 bases between them. This CDR3 comprises 16 residues. Germline-derived CDR1 and CDR2 are SGHRS and YFSETQ. In DNA form, the CDR3 reads TGCGCCAGCAGCTTGGGAGCGGCGGGGATCCAAGAGACCCAGTACTTC. Protein product: CASSLGAAGIQETQYF.

This chain links TRBV6-1 with TRBJ1-4, with D unresolved. V shed 0 bases and J shed 3 bases, with 14 bases lying between them. The CDR3 spans 17 residues. Germline CDR1 and CDR2: MNHNS and SASEGT. In DNA, the CDR3 is TGTGCCAGCAGTGAAGCGCTTCGAGGGAGGGCTAATGAAAAACTGTTTTTT. Protein product: CASSEALRGRANEKLFF.

J is TRBJ1-1 and V is TRBV5-1; D is possibly TRBD1 (5 bases). The germline V and J ends were trimmed by 3 bases and 5 bases, with 14 bases remaining between them. Germline V gives CDR1 SGHRS, CDR2 YFSETQ. The CDR3 is 14 amino acids. This CDR3 reads CASSSLTAGTEAFF. CDR3 nucleotides: TGCGCCAGCAGCTCGTTGACAGCCGGAACTGAAGCTTTCTTT.

In its sample, this clone was seen once. V gene TRBV28 combines with J gene TRBJ1-2; TRBD1 aligns across 8 bases. Germline-derived CDR1 and CDR2 are MDHEN and SYDVKM. There are 13 residues in the CDR3. With V trimmed by 5 bases and J by 2 bases, 1 base remained unmatched. The CDR3 DNA reads as TGTGCCAGCAGTGGACAGGGAAACTATGGCTACACCTTC. Amino acids: CASSGQGNYGYTF.

The CDR3 nucleotides are TGTGCCAGCAGTTCCGGACAGGGTTGGACCCAGTACTTC. This sequence encodes CASSSGQGWTQYF. The chain couples TRBV6-5 to TRBJ2-5; 8 bases line up with TRBD1. J lost 7 bases, V lost 4 bases, and 5 bases had no gene match. This CDR3 has 13 amino acids. The germline gives CDR1 MNHEY, CDR2 SVGAGI.

The chain uses TRBV6-1 and TRBJ1-1; 8 bases are shared with TRBD1. The CDR3 is 14 residues long. Per germline, CDR1 MNHNS and CDR2 SASEGT. Trimming cost V 6 bases and J 1 base; bases outside gene matches: 4. DNA for the CDR3: TGTGCCAGCAGGCGACAGGGGCCGAACACTGAAGCTTTCTTT. It specifies CASRRQGPNTEAFF.

V is TRBV6-5 and J is TRBJ1-5; D perhaps matches TRBD1 (6 bases). Trimming removed 0 bases at V and 7 bases at J, with 7 bases between. Germline-derived CDR1 and CDR2 are MNHEY and SVGAGI. This CDR3 is built from 13 residues. CDR3 in amino acids: CASSYSTGQPQHF. The CDR3 bases are TGTGCCAGCAGTTACTCGACAGGCCAGCCCCAGCATTTT.

This rearrangement joins TRBV4-3 to TRBJ1-5; no reliable D call. The CDR3 covers 17 residues. Germline-derived CDR1 and CDR2 are LGHNA and YSLEER. Trimming left V 0 bases short and J 3 bases short, with 15 bases between. CDR3 sequence: CASSQERSQWYNQPQHF. The CDR3, as DNA: TGCGCCAGCAGCCAAGAGCGATCACAGTGGTACAATCAGCCCCAGCATTTT.

The chain is built from TRBV5-1 and TRBJ2-7; D perhaps matches TRBD1 (6 bases). Germline CDR1 is SGHRS and CDR2 is YFSETQ. V dropped 0 bases and J dropped 2 bases, with 15 bases sitting between them. CDR3 size: 16 residues. CDR3 amino acids: CASSLAPDSDPYEQYF. Here the CDR3 DNA reads TGCGCCAGCAGCTTGGCCCCGGACAGCGATCCCTACGAGCAGTACTTC. Complete variable domain (other parts from reference TRBV5-1 and TRBJ2-7): KAGVTQTPRYLIKTRGQQVTLSCSPISGHRSVSWYQQTPGQGLQFLFEYFSETQRNKGNFPGRFSGRQFSNSRSEMNVSTLELGDSALYLCASSLAPDSDPYEQYFGPGTRLTVT.

The chain carries TRBV27 and TRBJ2-5; TRBD1 aligns across 8 bases. Trimming removed 4 bases from V and 1 base from J; junction bases left unmatched: 8. This CDR3 has 16 amino acids. From germline, CDR1 is MNHEY and CDR2 SMNVEV (reference sequence). The CDR3 protein is CASSSVDRATQETQYF. CDR3 sequence (DNA): TGTGCCAGCAGTTCCGTGGACAGGGCAACCCAAGAGACCCAGTACTTC.

CDR3 residues: CAAWGGGSYNEQFF. CDR3 nucleotides: TGTGCCGCCTGGGGCGGGGGCTCCTACAATGAGCAGTTCTTC. This chain connects TRBV28 to TRBJ2-1; 7 positions agree with TRBD2. Trimming cost V 11 bases and J 0 bases; bases outside gene matches: 7. This CDR3 has 14 residues. Germline values: CDR1 MDHEN, CDR2 SYDVKM.

This chain links TRBV5-1 with TRBJ2-1, with 7 positions matching TRBD1. This CDR3 spans 13 amino acids. Germline V gives CDR1 SGHRS, CDR2 YFSETQ. After removal of 7 bases from V and 7 bases from J, the junction contained 8 bases not matched to a gene. CDR3 residues: CASEIQGWNEQFF. CDR3 DNA: TGCGCCAGCGAAATACAGGGGTGGAATGAGCAGTTCTTC.

The chain combines TRBV28 with TRBJ1-5; no definite D call. Trimming took off 6 bases at V and 7 bases at J, with 16 bases between the two ends. This CDR3 spans 14 amino acids. Per germline, CDR1 MDHEN and CDR2 SYDVKM. The CDR3 loop reads CASRGTGNSQPQHF. In nucleotides, the CDR3 is TGTGCCAGCAGGGGAACCGGGAACTCACAGCCCCAGCATTTT.

The rearrangement uses TRBV4-1 and TRBJ1-1; D is perhaps TRBD1 (5 bases). V lost 0 bases, J lost 7 bases, and 15 bases lay in between. CDR3 length: 15 residues. CDR1 is MGHRA and CDR2 is YSYEKL in the germline V gene. The CDR3 nucleotides are TGCGCCAGCAGCCAAGAACGGACACCCCTTTTTGAAGCTTTCTTT. It yields the protein CASSQERTPLFEAFF.